The rows below give T cell receptor beta chains drawn from one sample of a study of T cells in Graves' hyperthyroidism and ophthalmopathy. A single record per CDR3 protein comes from TCRdb applying MiXCR to the multiplex PCR reads. The data hold around 350,000 distinct CDR3 sequences, with more than 14% observed a single time. Sequenced input: blood. Receptor source: a woman in her thirties with Graves' ophthalmopathy. The CDR3 runs from the conserved cysteine through the conserved F or W. The order of the fields is D gene, J gene, clone size, V gene, CDR3 DNA, CDR3 protein. D genes are given only for firm matches. Part of the rows lack a size; the others show once, few, many or a class for expanded clones.

>-|TRBJ1-5|many|TRBV12-3/TRBV12-4
TGTGCCAGCAGTTTTGGCCGGGGGCCCGTCGCGAATCAGCCCCAGCATTTT
CASSFGRGPVANQPQHF
>TRBD1|TRBJ1-5|many|TRBV28
TGTGCCAGCATCCGGGACAGGGGTCAGCCCCAGCATTTT
CASIRDRGQPQHF
>-|TRBJ1-5|-|TRBV7-9
TGTGCCAGCAGCTTGACACAATATCAGCCCCAGCATTTT
CASSLTQYQPQHF
>-|TRBJ1-6|many|TRBV30
TGTGCCTGGAATTTGGGTAATCCCCTCCACTTT
CAWNLGNPLHF
>-|TRBJ2-2|-|TRBV24-1
TGTGCCACCAGTGACCGGGGACGTTTGAACACCGGGGAGCTGTTTTTT
CATSDRGRLNTGELFF
>TRBD2|TRBJ2-1|many|TRBV12-3/TRBV12-4
TGTGCCAGCAGTCCTTCGGGACTAGCGGCTAGGGATGAGCAGTTCTTC
CASSPSGLAARDEQFF
>-|TRBJ2-3|few|TRBV15
TGTGCCACCAGCAGAGTTCGTCCAGATACGCAGTATTTT
CATSRVRPDTQYF
>TRBD2|TRBJ2-3|-|TRBV11-3
TGTGCCAGCAGCTTTAGCGGGGTCGACACAGATACGCAGTATTTT
CASSFSGVDTDTQYF
>TRBD2|TRBJ2-5|many|TRBV2
TGTGCCAGCAGTCTGGATAGCGGGGGCCGCACCAAACAAGAGACCCAGTACTTC
CASSLDSGGRTKQETQYF
>TRBD2|TRBJ2-5|-|TRBV4-2
TGTGCCAGCAGCCAAGAATTAGCGGGGGGGCCGGGAACCCAGTACTTC
CASSQELAGGPGTQYF
>-|TRBJ2-1|many|TRBV28
TGTGCCAGCAGTTTATACGAGACCTCATTCCTCTACAATGAGCAGTTCTTC
CASSLYETSFLYNEQFF
>-|TRBJ1-3|few|TRBV9
TGTGCCAGCAGCGTAGGGGTCGATGGAAACACCATATATTTT
CASSVGVDGNTIYF
>-|TRBJ1-5|-|TRBV3-1
TGTGGGGGGGGGGGGGGGGGGGGGGGGGGTCAGCCCCAGCATTTT
CGGGGGGGGGQPQHF
>TRBD2|TRBJ2-5|many|TRBV11-1
TGTGCCAGCAGCTTTGCGGGGGGGCGGGAAGAGACCCAGTACTTC
CASSFAGGREETQYF
>TRBD1|TRBJ2-1|-|TRBV9
TGTGCCAGCAGCGTAGAAGAAGGGACAGGGCCTCTGGGTGAGCAGTTCTTC
CASSVEEGTGPLGEQFF
>-|TRBJ2-1|many|TRBV5-1
TGCGCCAGCAGCCCCCGGTCTCCAGGGAATGAGCAGTTCTTC
CASSPRSPGNEQFF
>TRBD1|TRBJ1-2|many|TRBV7-8
TGTGCCAGCAGCTTAGTCGGACCGGGACAGGGTGACTATGGCTACACCTTC
CASSLVGPGQGDYGYTF
>-|TRBJ2-2|many|TRBV2
TGTGCCAGCAGTGTATCAGGAGGTCCGAACACCGGGGAGCTGTTTTTT
CASSVSGGPNTGELFF
>-|TRBJ2-1|few|TRBV12-3/TRBV12-4
TGTGCCAGCAACCCGACAGGTACGTCCTACAATGAGCAGTTCTTC
CASNPTGTSYNEQFF
>TRBD1|TRBJ1-3|-|TRBV20-1
TGCAGTGCTAGAGATCAGGGACAGTTCTCTGGAAACACCATATATTTT
CSARDQGQFSGNTIYF
>-|TRBJ2-7|many|TRBV12-3/TRBV12-4
TGTGCCAGCAGTTCGGGCAGGTACGCCTACGAGCAGTACTTC
CASSSGRYAYEQYF
>-|TRBJ1-1|many|TRBV12-3/TRBV12-4
TGTGCCAGTCTAGACCCCAGGTCAAGGGACACTGAAGCTTTCTTT
CASLDPRSRDTEAFF
>-|TRBJ2-3|many|TRBV7-9
TGTGCCAGCAGCTTAAGGCGGGGTGGTACAGATACGCAGTATTTT
CASSLRRGGTDTQYF
>TRBD1|TRBJ1-3|many|TRBV6-1
TGTGCCAGCAGGCAAGCCGGGACAGGGGGCAACACCATATATTTT
CASRQAGTGGNTIYF
>-|TRBJ2-5|-|TRBV28
TGTGCCAGCAGTTTCGAAGGGGGTGGTGGCTACCAAGAGACCCAGTACTTC
CASSFEGGGGYQETQYF
>-|TRBJ1-6|-|TRBV4-1
TGCGCCAGCAGCCGAGTTTGGAGGATTGGTAATTCACCCCTCCACTTT
CASSRVWRIGNSPLHF
>-|TRBJ1-1|many|TRBV28
TGTGCCAGCAGTTTATATCGGGTTTGGGACACTGAAGCTTTCTTT
CASSLYRVWDTEAFF
>-|TRBJ2-7|many|TRBV7-8
TGTGCCAGCAGCCCTGCGGGCGAGCAGTACTTC
CASSPAGEQYF
>TRBD2|TRBJ2-5|many|TRBV6-1
TGTGCCAGCAGCGAGAGGTGGACTAGTCGTGGGGAAGAGACCCAGTACTTC
CASSERWTSRGEETQYF
>-|TRBJ2-7|few|TRBV7-2
TGTGCCAGCAGCCCATCGCAAACCTACGAGCAGTACTTC
CASSPSQTYEQYF
>-|TRBJ2-7|many|TRBV7-9
TGTGCCAGCAGCTTATCCGGGGGCCGCTACGAGCAGTACTTC
CASSLSGGRYEQYF
>-|TRBJ1-6|-|TRBV4-1
TGCGCCAGCAGCCAAGGAAGTTTCGGCGGAAATTCACCCCTCCACTTT
CASSQGSFGGNSPLHF
>-|TRBJ2-5|once|TRBV6-5
TGTGCCAACAGTTACTCGCCCCAGGGTGATAGGGAGACCCAGTACTTC
CANSYSPQGDRETQYF
>TRBD2|TRBJ2-5|many|TRBV2
TGTGCCACAGGACTAGCACGGGAGACCCAGTACTTC
CATGLARETQYF
>-|TRBJ1-2|many|TRBV28
TGTGCCAGCAGTTTCCTACCAAAGGGGGGCTACACCTTC
CASSFLPKGGYTF
>TRBD1|TRBJ2-2|many|TRBV11-2
TGTGCCAGCAGACCGGGACAGGGGGCTACCGGGGAGCTGTTTTTT
CASRPGQGATGELFF
>TRBD1|TRBJ1-5|many|TRBV27
TGTGCCACCGGGACAGGGTTTAATCAGCCCCAGCATTTT
CATGTGFNQPQHF
>TRBD2|TRBJ2-7|many|TRBV6-1
TGTGCCAGCAGAGAACCGGGACTAGTAGTCGGCGAGCAGTACTTC
CASREPGLVVGEQYF
>-|TRBJ1-4|many|TRBV3-1
TGTGCCAGCAGCTTACAGCCGAATGAAAAACTGTTTTTT
CASSLQPNEKLFF
>-|TRBJ2-2|-|TRBV4-1
TGCGCCAGCAGCCAGCCGAGGCGGGGCGGGGAGATGTTTTTT
CASSQPRRGGEMFF
>-|TRBJ1-4|many|TRBV7-2
TGTGCCAGCAGCTTAGTCCGAGGGATAGGCGAAAAACTGTTTTTT
CASSLVRGIGEKLFF
>-|TRBJ2-5|-|TRBV5-1
TGCGCCAGCAGCTTCAAAGAGACCCAGTACTTC
CASSFKETQYF
>TRBD1|TRBJ2-2|few|TRBV11-2
TGTGCCAGCAGCCCTCAGGGACAGGGTATATTTTCCGGGGAGCTGTTTTTT
CASSPQGQGIFSGELFF
>TRBD2|TRBJ2-1|many|TRBV6-1
TGTGCCAGCAGTGAAGTTAGGACTAGCGGGGGGTACAATGAGCAGTTCTTC
CASSEVRTSGGYNEQFF
>TRBD1|TRBJ1-1|many|TRBV27
TGTGCCAGCAGTTTGAGGGGGCGCTTGATCACTGAAGCTTTCTTT
CASSLRGRLITEAFF
>TRBD1|TRBJ1-2|-|TRBV2
TGTGCCAGCAGATCCGGGACAGGGAGAATTTTTGGCTACACCTTC
CASRSGTGRIFGYTF
>-|TRBJ2-3|many|TRBV7-2
TGTGCCAGCAGCTTAAGGTTCGGCGGGGGCACAGATACGCAGTATTTT
CASSLRFGGGTDTQYF
>TRBD1|TRBJ2-2|many|TRBV27
TGTGCCAGCAGTTTGGGGACAGGGGGTATCGGGGAGCTGTTTTTT
CASSLGTGGIGELFF
>-|TRBJ1-1|many|TRBV5-6
TGTGCCAGCAGCTTGTTTCAGTCGTACACTGAAGCTTTCTTT
CASSLFQSYTEAFF
>-|TRBJ1-1|few|TRBV4-1
TGCGCCAGCAGCCAAGATCGGAACCGGGAGCGAGGAGCTTTCTTT
CASSQDRNRERGAFF
>-|TRBJ1-2|many|TRBV30
TGTGCCTGGAACCGAGAGGGCTTGAACGTCTATGGCTACACCTTC
CAWNREGLNVYGYTF
>-|TRBJ2-3|many|TRBV12-3/TRBV12-4
TGTGCCAGCAGCCCACCCCGGACAGCTAGCACAGATACGCAGTATTTT
CASSPPRTASTDTQYF
>-|TRBJ2-5|-|TRBV11-2
TGTGCCAGCAGCGCCCAGGGGAAAGCGGAGACCCAGTACTTC
CASSAQGKAETQYF
>-|TRBJ2-5|-|TRBV30
TGTGCCTGGAGTGTCGGACAAGAGACCCAGTACTTC
CAWSVGQETQYF
>TRBD2|TRBJ2-3|few|TRBV10-2
TGCGCCAGCAGTGAGTCGGGGGGCGGGGGGCCTACAGATACGCAGTATTTT
CASSESGGGGPTDTQYF
>TRBD1|TRBJ2-3|many|TRBV6-2/TRBV6-3
TGTGCCAGCAGTTACGGACAGGGAGGTGCCGCAGATACGCAGTATTTT
CASSYGQGGAADTQYF
>-|TRBJ1-1|many|TRBV11-3
TGTGCCAGCAGCTTAGAGCCGCTTAACACTGAAGCTTTCTTT
CASSLEPLNTEAFF
>TRBD2|TRBJ2-1|-|TRBV3-1
TGTGCCAGCAGCGGCGGGGGGCGGCCCTCCTACAATGAGCAGTTCTTC
CASSGGGRPSYNEQFF
>-|TRBJ2-7|few|TRBV20-1
TGCAGTGCTAGAAAGGGGGGACCCCGGGTGGAGCAGTACTTC
CSARKGGPRVEQYF
>TRBD2|TRBJ2-1|few|TRBV2
TGTGCCAGCAGTGAAGAAACTAGCGGGAGTCATGAGCAGTTCTTC
CASSEETSGSHEQFF